This is a list of T cell receptor beta chains from one sample in a study of early T cells in non-severe SARS-CoV-2 infection. TCRdb analysed the 5' RACE reads with MiXCR anew, one entry per CDR3 protein. The data hold approximately 52,000 distinct CDR3 sequences, with 7% to 10% observed a single time. Sequences were obtained from whole blood. The receptors stem from an adult who was a healthcare worker with PCR-confirmed SARS-CoV-2 infection or an uninfected control (not recorded which). Both conserved end residues are part of each CDR3. A D gene is named only where the DNA matches it firmly. Rows may omit the clone size; those that give it use once, few, many or a size class.

>.|many|TRBV6-1|TRBJ1-6
TGTGCCAGCAGTGAAGTCGGACAGACGAATTCACCCCTCCACTTT
CASSEVGQTNSPLHF
>.|.|TRBV6-5|TRBJ1-6
TGTGCCAGCAGTTACGGCAGCCTCTCTTCACCCCTCCACTTT
CASSYGSLSSPLHF
>.|.|TRBV19|TRBJ1-5
TGTGCCAGTAGCGACAATCTCAATCAGCCCCAGCATTTT
CASSDNLNQPQHF
>.|.|TRBV13|TRBJ2-1
TGTGCCAGCAGCTTAGGGGGCCCTCAACTTTACAATGAGCAGTTCTTC
CASSLGGPQLYNEQFF
>TRBD2|many|TRBV6-6|TRBJ2-7
TGTGCCAGCAGTCATGGACTAGCGGCCAGACAAAATCGATACGAGCAGTACTTC
CASSHGLAARQNRYEQYF
>TRBD1|many|TRBV19|TRBJ1-4
TGTGCCAGTACCGATTCGGACAGGGGCCTCTATGGGGAACTGTTTTTT
CASTDSDRGLYGELFF
>.|many|TRBV11-2|TRBJ2-2
TGTGCCAGCAGCTTAGTGACAGGGAGGGACACCGGGGAGCTGTTTTTT
CASSLVTGRDTGELFF
>TRBD1|many|TRBV20-1|TRBJ2-7
TGCAGTGCTGGGACAGAAAACTACGAGCAGTACTTC
CSAGTENYEQYF
>.|many|TRBV29-1|TRBJ1-4
TGCAGCGCCATTAGGGCAGGGGATGAAAAACTGTTTTTT
CSAIRAGDEKLFF
>.|.|TRBV7-9|TRBJ2-1
TGTGCCAGCAGCTTCGGTGAGCAGTTCTTC
CASSFGEQFF
>.|.|TRBV20-1|TRBJ1-2
TGCAGTGCTAGAGATGTAGGGCTCACTTTTGGCTACACCTTC
CSARDVGLTFGYTF
>.|.|TRBV5-6|TRBJ2-2
TGTGCCAGCAGCTTGCACCTAGCGAGGGACACCGGGGAGCTGTTTTTT
CASSLHLARDTGELFF
>.|few|TRBV6-1|TRBJ1-1
TGTGCCAGCAGTGAAGCTACAAAGAACACTGAAGCTTTCTTT
CASSEATKNTEAFF
>.|few|TRBV20-1|TRBJ2-3
TGCAGTGCTAGAGATCCCTTAGTGGGAACAGATACGCAGTATTTT
CSARDPLVGTDTQYF
>TRBD2|.|TRBV27|TRBJ2-3
TGTGCCAGCAGTAGCCAGACTAGCGCCTCTAGCACAGATACGCAGTATTTT
CASSSQTSASSTDTQYF
>.|.|TRBV5-8|TRBJ1-4
TGTGCCAGCAGCTTGAGGAGGGTGCGAGATGAAAAACTGTTTTTT
CASSLRRVRDEKLFF
>.|many|TRBV20-1|TRBJ1-5
TGCAGTGCTAGCAGTGTTGGCGGGGATGCTCAGCCCCAGCATTTT
CSASSVGGDAQPQHF
>.|few|TRBV29-1|TRBJ2-7
TGCAGCGTCCAACGCGGGGGCCGGGGCGAGCAGTACTTC
CSVQRGGRGEQYF
>.|.|TRBV10-2|TRBJ2-7
TGCGCCAGCACAACCCCCCGCGGGGGCAACTCGGGGGAGCAGTACTTC
CASTTPRGGNSGEQYF
>.|.|TRBV2|TRBJ2-7
TGTGCCAGCAGTGTCCAGGCCACGTCCTACGAGCAGTACTTC
CASSVQATSYEQYF
>.|few|TRBV4-2|TRBJ2-3
TGTGCCAGCAGCCCCCAAAGGGGCGGATTGCGACCCGGCGGAGATACGCAGTATTTT
CASSPQRGGLRPGGDTQYF
>.|.|TRBV10-2|TRBJ2-3
TGCGCCAGCAGTCGAAGCCAGGGAACAGATACGCAGTATTTT
CASSRSQGTDTQYF
>TRBD1|few|TRBV20-1|TRBJ2-7
TGCAGTGCTAGCCTATCAGGGGGTCCCTACGAGCAGTACTTC
CSASLSGGPYEQYF
>.|many|TRBV12-5|TRBJ1-2
TGTGCCTCCCGGGCTGGAGCCACCAACTATGGCTACACCTTC
CASRAGATNYGYTF
>.|few|TRBV12-3/TRBV12-4|TRBJ2-5
TGTGCCAGCAGTTTACGACAGGGAGGGGAGACCCAGTACTTC
CASSLRQGGETQYF
>TRBD1|.|TRBV6-6|TRBJ2-3
TGTGCCAGCAAGGGGGAAGGGGGCCTAATAGATACGCAGTATTTT
CASKGEGGLIDTQYF
>.|.|TRBV9|TRBJ2-1
TGTGCCAGCAGTCCTCCTACCGGGACTCCTTCCTACAATGAGCAGTTCTTC
CASSPPTGTPSYNEQFF